This TCR beta chain was sequenced for a study of CD8+CD57+ T cells in acquired aplastic anemia. The template used for profiling TCR beta VDJ and CDR3 was genomic DNA. Each CDR3 protein is one row after TCRdb ran MiXCR on the reads. The sample includes some 190,000 distinct CDR3 sequences, around half of them seen just once. Deletions cut 5 bases from V and 2 bases from J, with 4 bases between. The CDR3 runs 12 residues. Germline V gene data show CDR1 as MNHEY and CDR2 as SVGEGT. A word on this clonotype: The CDR3 does not end in the conserved phenylalanine or tryptophan, so this is likely a read error.

The chain uses TRBV6-2 or TRBV6-3 and TRBJ2-1; no firm D call. This sequence originates from a human donor in good health. Specimen: sorted CD4+, CD8+, or CD8+CD57+ T cells (not recorded which) from PBMCs. The CDR3 DNA reads TGTGCCAGCAGTAGGACCTACAATGAGCAGTTCTCC. It codes for CASSRTYNEQFS.